The TCR beta chain under discussion was sequenced for a study of cytomegalovirus exposure and HLA in healthy donors. Findings and limits, study-wide: Versus the roughly 700-donor mean, an Asian-associated ancestry cluster reportedly showed fewer N-insertions in a later analysis. Presence/absence analyses took donor sequencing depth as roughly uniform. Generally TCR sequences proved uncommon, though certain public TCRs appeared in numerous donors.

With 60 Vbeta and 13 Jbeta primers, the PCR was carried out. The repertoire was sequenced with immunoSEQ multiplex PCR; TCRdb's copy has only in-frame clones and lacks some. The sample lists about 160,000 clones; roughly 73% were seen once. Trimming cost V 5 bases and J 3 bases; bases outside gene matches: 7. The CDR3 spans 15 residues. The V gene's germline CDR1 is LNHNV and CDR2 YYDKDF (reference sequence). Points on this clone: Its antigen remains unidentified.

This chain connects TRBV15 to TRBJ2-3; 8 bases line up with TRBD1. The TCR sequence derives from a woman aged 25-40 years in good health and CMV-seronegative. Material for sequencing was PBMCs. This chain's CDR3 is CATSRTGIETDTQYF. CDR3 sequence (DNA): TGTGCCACCAGCCGGACAGGGATAGAGACAGATACGCAGTATTTT.